The 4 T cell receptor beta chains given below trace back to one sample, sequenced in a study of blood T cell repertoires in COVID-19. The table came from immunoSEQ multiplex PCR; TCRdb's copy has only in-frame clones and leaves some out. The sample records under 150,000 clones, under 90% being singletons. Sequencing input: PBMCs or T cells enriched from blood (not recorded which). These receptors were obtained from a middle-aged man in a cohort exposed to, infected with or recovered from COVID-19 (not recorded which).

V is TRBV27 and J is TRBJ2-7; TRBD2 matches 13 bases. V was pared by 6 bases and J by 2 bases, with 4 bases of the junction left unmatched. The V gene's germline CDR1 is MNHEY and CDR2 SMNVEV (reference sequence). This CDR3 spans 15 amino acids. CDR3 region: CASRIGTSGTYEQYF. The CDR3 DNA follows: TGTGCCAGCAGGATCGGGACTAGCGGGACCTACGAGCAGTACTTC.

This clone was counted ten times or more. CDR3 sequence (DNA): TGTGCCAGCAGCCAAGAAAAGACAGGGTGGTACGAGCAGTACTTC. This codes for CASSQEKTGWYEQYF. The J gene is TRBJ2-7, the V gene TRBV4-2; 7 bases agree with TRBD1. Trimming took 0 bases from V and 4 from J; bases not matched to a gene: 6. This CDR3 spans 15 amino acids. The germline CDR1 and CDR2 sequences are LGHNA and YNFKEQ.

The chain couples TRBV3-1 (or the pseudogene TRBV3-2) to TRBJ1-2; TRBD1 matches at 8 bases. CDR1 LGHDT and CDR2 YNNKEL come from the germline V gene (reference sequence). The CDR3 contains 14 residues. J was trimmed by 3 bases and V by 2 bases; bases with no gene match: 2. The CDR3 sequence: CASSQPGGHYGYTF. In DNA form, the CDR3 reads TGTGCCAGCAGCCAACCAGGGGGCCACTATGGCTACACCTTC.

The gene calls are TRBV6-5 and TRBJ2-5, with a possible D match to TRBD1 (6 bases). Germline CDR1 reads MNHEY; CDR2 reads SVGAGI. V was shortened by 7 bases and J by 5 bases, with 17 bases between the two germline ends. The length of the CDR3 is 14 residues. The CDR3 nucleotides are TGTGCCAGCAAACAGGGCGCTCCCCAGGAGACCCAGTACTTC. It codes for CASKQGAPQETQYF.